The clone carrying this T cell receptor beta chain was detected only once. The sample's time point: peripheral blood 6 weeks after treatment start. These data come from a study of PD-L1 blockade in urothelial cancer. Study at large: Males with bladder-origin urothelial cancer made up about 90% of the 29 patients. Blood was subjected to analysis at 3 weeks (second dose) and 6 weeks following treatment start. The median T cell count in blood samples was more than 110,000. Prior chemotherapy ranged from 0 to 3 regimens per patient.

The CDR3 covers 15 residues. J was trimmed by 5 bases and V by 3 bases; bases with no gene match: 4. Germline assignment: CDR1 SGHTA and CDR2 FQGNSA. Only in-frame clones appear in the TCRdb table, and some are missing; sequencing was by immunoSEQ multiplex PCR. The sample lists around 93,000 clones, roughly 85% occurring once. This TCR was sampled from a man between 65 and 80 years old with urothelial cancer. Sequencing was performed on PBMCs, taken around atezolizumab (anti-PD-L1) treatment. The rearrangement uses TRBV7-2 and TRBJ2-2, with 9 bases that match TRBD1. The CDR3 DNA is TGTGCCAGCAGCTTGACAGGGGGAAGGACCGGGGAGCTGTTTTTT. Translated, it gives CASSLTGGRTGELFF.